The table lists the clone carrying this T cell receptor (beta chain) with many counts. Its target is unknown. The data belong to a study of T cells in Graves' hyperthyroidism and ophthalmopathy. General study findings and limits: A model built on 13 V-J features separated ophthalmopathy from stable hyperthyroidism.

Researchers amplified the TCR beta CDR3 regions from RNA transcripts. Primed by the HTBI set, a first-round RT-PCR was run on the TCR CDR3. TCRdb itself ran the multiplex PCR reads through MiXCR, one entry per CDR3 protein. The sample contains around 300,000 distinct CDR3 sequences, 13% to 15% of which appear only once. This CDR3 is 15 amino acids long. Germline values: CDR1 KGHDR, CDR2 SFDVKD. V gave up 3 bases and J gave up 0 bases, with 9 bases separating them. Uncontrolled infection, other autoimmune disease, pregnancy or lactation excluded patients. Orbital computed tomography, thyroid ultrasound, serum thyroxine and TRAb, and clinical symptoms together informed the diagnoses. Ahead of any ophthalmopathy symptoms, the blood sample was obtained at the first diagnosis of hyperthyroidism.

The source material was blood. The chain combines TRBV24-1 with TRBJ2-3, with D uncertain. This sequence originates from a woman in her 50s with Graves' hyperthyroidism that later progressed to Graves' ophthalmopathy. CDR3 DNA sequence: TGTGCCACCAGTGATCCGAAAGGCAGCACAGATACGCAGTATTTT. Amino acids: CATSDPKGSTDTQYF.